The following is a T cell receptor (beta chain) sequence with its context. Its antigen is not known. These data originate in a study of CXCR3-negative and CXCR3-positive naive CD8 T cells. General study findings and limits: Similar levels of surface CD5 were seen between naive subsets; TCR strength was inferred from TRB CDR3 properties.

The TRB libraries of cDNA were built by UMI-labeled 5' RACE. From the 5' RACE reads, TCRdb lists one entry per CDR3 protein and no DNA. Its table lists fewer than 80,000 distinct CDR3 sequences. Naive cells were sorted as CD45RO-, CCR7+, CD27+ and CD95-. This receptor was obtained from a human donor in good health. Some clones in this sample may be carry-over from other donors' samples. Sequenced sample: naive CXCR3- CD8+ T cells from blood. Subset defined: CD45RO-CCR7+CD27+CD95- naive CD8+ T cells lacking CXCR3 (TNR3-).

The CDR3 region is CSAGFSASTDTQYF. V usage is TRBV20-1 and J usage is TRBJ2-3. Germline V gene lookup returns CDR1 DFQATT and CDR2 SNEGSKA (reference sequence). The CDR3 runs 14 residues.